These 28 T cell receptor beta chains were all obtained from the same sample, sequenced in a study of CD8 T cells in ankylosing spondylitis. TCRdb reprocessed the 5' RACE reads via MiXCR and lists one record per CDR3 protein. The sample includes about 350,000 distinct CDR3 sequences, approximately 20% of them seen just once. The sequencing sample was made of blood, either unsorted or a sorted T cell fraction (not recorded which). The receptors here all came from a male donor with ankylosing spondylitis or in good health (not recorded which).

The chain is built from TRBV12-3 or TRBV12-4 and TRBJ2-1, with 9 bases lining up with TRBD1. J gave up 5 bases and V 3 bases, and 11 bases lay outside the gene matches. The CDR3 is 17 residues long. For the CDR3, the DNA is TGTGCCAGCAGTTTTTCTACCGGGACAGGGAAGAACAATGAGCAGTTCTTC. Translating it yields CASSFSTGTGKNNEQFF.

This sequence joins TRBV12-3 or TRBV12-4 and TRBJ1-6, with 9 bases identical to TRBD1. V lost 5 bases to trimming and J lost 7 bases; unmatched junction nucleotides: 3. The CDR3 extends over 14 amino acids. In DNA, the CDR3 is TGTGCCAGCAGTCGGGACAGGGCGAATTCACCCCTCCACTTT. The encoded protein is CASSRDRANSPLHF.

The genes are TRBV10-3 and TRBJ1-2, with TRBD1 matching 7 bases. The V gene end was trimmed by 6 bases and the J gene end by 8 bases; junction bases not matched to a gene: 9. CDR3 length equals 13 residues. The germline CDR1 and CDR2 sequences are ENHRY and SYGVKD. The DNA for the CDR3 is TGTGCCATCAGCTGGGACAGAGACCAAGGCTACACCTTC. Amino acids: CAISWDRDQGYTF.

This clonotype was counted between two and nine times. The chain links TRBV21-1 to TRBJ2-7; the D call of TRBD1 is as the table states it, not checked on the DNA. TRBV21-1 is listed as a pseudogene. The CDR3 is 14 amino acids. The CDR3 DNA is TGTGCCAGCAGCAATGGAGACAGCCACTACGAGCAGTACTTC. It is translated as CASSNGDSHYEQYF.

The genes are TRBV5-1 and TRBJ1-1, with 9 bases that match TRBD1. The CDR3 contains 14 residues. Germline CDR1 and CDR2: SGHRS and YFSETQ. V lost 4 bases to trimming and J lost 4 bases; unmatched junction nucleotides: 5. CDR3 nucleotides: TGCGCCAGCAGCCGGAGGGGACAGGGCACTGAAGCTTTCTTT. It yields the protein CASSRRGQGTEAFF.

V usage is TRBV2 and J usage is TRBJ2-7; TRBD1 aligns across 7 bases. With V trimmed by 0 bases and J by 1 base, 3 bases remained unmatched. This CDR3 spans 15 amino acids. Germline V lookup: CDR1 SNHLY, CDR2 FYNNEI. CDR3 residues: CASSEAPGQSYEQYF. DNA of the CDR3: TGTGCCAGCAGTGAAGCGCCGGGACAGTCCTACGAGCAGTACTTC.

The chain combines TRBV6-5 with TRBJ1-2, with unresolved D. Trimming took off 4 bases at V and 6 bases at J, with 6 bases between the two ends. This CDR3 comprises 11 residues. Per germline, CDR1 MNHEY and CDR2 SVGAGI. The CDR3 DNA follows: TGTGCCAGCAGTTCCAGCGATGGCTACACCTTC. The encoded protein is CASSSSDGYTF.

The rearrangement links TRBV10-3 to TRBJ1-5, with unresolved D. Germline CDR1 reads ENHRY; CDR2 reads SYGVKD. The CDR3 loop spans 17 amino acids. The V gene lost 3 bases and the J gene lost 0 bases, with 15 bases spanning the gap. The CDR3 region has the DNA TGTGCCATCAGTGAAGGAGGAATAGTTGATAGCAATCAGCCCCAGCATTTT. Encoded protein: CAISEGGIVDSNQPQHF.

This chain connects TRBV3-1 to TRBJ2-5; TRBD2 might be the D (7 bases). V lost 3 bases and J 9 bases, leaving 14 bases between the germline ends. Germline V gene sequence: CDR1 LGHDT, CDR2 YNNKEL (reference sequence). CDR3 length equals 13 residues. The CDR3 sequence is CASSQTSRGAQYF. The CDR3 DNA follows: TGTGCCAGCAGCCAGACTAGCAGGGGTGCCCAGTACTTC.

The chain employs TRBV12-3 or TRBV12-4 and TRBJ2-5, with D perhaps TRBD1 or TRBD2 (6 bases each). The CDR3 length is 14 residues. With 2 bases removed from V and 4 bases from J, the gap between germline ends came to 11 bases. The CDR3: CASSLRGDGETQYF. CDR3 DNA: TGTGCCAGCAGTTTAAGGGGGGATGGAGAGACCCAGTACTTC.

This clonotype was seen more than once but under ten times. This chain joins TRBV11-2 and TRBJ2-1; 14 positions agree with TRBD2. The ends lost 5 bases at V and 8 bases at J; junction bases unmatched: 8. The germline V gene has CDR1 SGHAT and CDR2 FQNNGV. There are 16 residues in the CDR3. Here the CDR3 DNA reads TGTGCCAGCAGCCTCACCGGGACTAGCGGGGGCTATGAGCAGTTCTTC. Residues: CASSLTGTSGGYEQFF.

This clonotype was picked up a small number of times. The chain has TRBV7-9 and TRBJ2-3, with 10 bases aligning to TRBD1. CDR1 and CDR2 (germline): SEHNR, FQNEAQ (reference sequence). The CDR3 totals 15 residues. V gave up 8 bases and J gave up 4 bases; unmatched junction bases: 9. The CDR3 DNA reads as TGTGCCAGCCTGGAAGAGACAGGGGGCCCAGATACGCAGTATTTT. Translated, it gives CASLEETGGPDTQYF.

This sequence joins TRBV19 and TRBJ2-7; D might be TRBD1 (5 bases). Germline CDR1 is LNHDA and CDR2 is SQIVND (reference sequence). V was trimmed by 7 bases and J by 5 bases, leaving 18 bases between them. CDR3 length: 14 residues. CDR3 loop: CASNLGRESHEQYF. The CDR3 DNA reads as TGTGCCAGTAATTTGGGCAGGGAATCCCACGAGCAGTACTTC.

This clonotype was seen more than once but under ten times. The V and J genes are TRBV15 and TRBJ2-1; 12 positions agree with TRBD2. Germline CDR1 reads LNHNV; CDR2 reads YYDKDF (reference sequence). V lost 1 base to trimming and J lost 8 bases; unmatched junction nucleotides: 6. The CDR3 has 16 residues. The CDR3 coding sequence is TGTGCCACCAGCAGAGGCAGTCTAGCGGGGGGGTATGAGCAGTTCTTC. Protein sequence: CATSRGSLAGGYEQFF. Full variable domain (rest looked up from reference TRBV15 and TRBJ2-1): DAMVIQNPRYQVTQFGKPVTLSCSQTLNHNVMYWYQQKSSQAPKLLFHYYDKDFNNEADTPDNFQSRRPNTSFCFLDIRSPGLGDTAMYLCATSRGSLAGGYEQFFGPGTRLTVL.

The rearrangement joins TRBV28 to TRBJ1-1; tentatively, D is TRBD1 (5 bases). The germline V gene has CDR1 MDHEN and CDR2 SYDVKM. Trimming left V 2 bases short and J 3 bases short, with 16 bases between. The CDR3 totals 16 residues. The CDR3 DNA follows: TGTGCCAGCAGTTTAAACACAGGATCGGGGTACACTGAAGCTTTCTTT. Amino acid sequence: CASSLNTGSGYTEAFF. Variable domain in full (rest from reference TRBV28 and TRBJ1-1): DVKVTQSSRYLVKRTGEKVFLECVQDMDHENMFWYRQDPGLGLRLIYFSYDVKMKEKGDIPEGYSVSREKKERFSLILESASTNQTSMYLCASSLNTGSGYTEAFFGQGTRLTVV.

This clonotype was detected a few times. The chain couples TRBV4-1 to TRBJ1-1; 7 nucleotides match TRBD1. Trimming cost V 0 bases and J 12 bases; bases outside gene matches: 10. From germline, CDR1 is MGHRA and CDR2 YSYEKL. This CDR3 has 14 residues. The CDR3 nucleotides read TGCGCCAGCAGCCAAGATCTGGAGGGGGCTCCGACTTTCTTT. This gives the protein CASSQDLEGAPTFF.

The gene calls are TRBV7-9 and TRBJ2-7; D call uncertain. CDR1 SEHNR and CDR2 FQNEAQ come from the germline V gene (reference sequence). The CDR3 runs to 12 residues. The V end was cut by 5 bases, the J end by 3 bases, with 8 bases between. CDR3 coding DNA: TGTGCCAGCAGCCCGCTGCACTACGAGCAGTACTTC. Translated, it gives CASSPLHYEQYF.

This chain joins TRBV9 and TRBJ2-2; 7 bases line up with TRBD1. The CDR3 is made up of 16 amino acids. The J segment lost 0 bases and the V segment lost 4 bases, leaving 6 bases of the junction unmatched. Per the germline V gene, CDR1 is SGDLS and CDR2 is YYNGEE. CDR3 amino acids: CASSPWTGSNTGELFF. The CDR3 DNA follows: TGTGCCAGCAGCCCCTGGACAGGATCGAACACCGGGGAGCTGTTTTTT.

This clonotype has a handful of counts. The V call is TRBV20-1, the J call TRBJ2-3; a possible D gene is TRBD1 (6 bases). With 3 bases removed from V and 0 bases from J, the gap between germline ends came to 19 bases. Germline lookup yields CDR1 DFQATT and CDR2 SNEGSKA (reference sequence). CDR3 length: 17 amino acids. The CDR3 DNA reads TGCAGTGCTAGCCAGCCCATGGGGGCAGCTAGCACAGATACGCAGTATTTT. It codes for CSASQPMGAASTDTQYF.

This rearrangement joins TRBV6-1 to TRBJ2-5; a possible D gene is TRBD1 (6 bases). The V and J ends lost 6 bases and 5 bases respectively, with 22 bases between them. The CDR3 is 16 amino acids. Germline V lookup: CDR1 MNHNS, CDR2 SASEGT. The CDR3 DNA reads TGTGCCAGCAGAGGCCGGATGGGGGCGATCTGGGAGACCCAGTACTTC. It translates to CASRGRMGAIWETQYF.

This clonotype came up a few times. The CDR3 here is CSARDLASAGLFYEQYF. The CDR3 DNA reads TGCAGTGCTAGAGATCTCGCTAGCGCCGGGCTCTTCTACGAGCAGTACTTC. The chain employs TRBV20-1 and TRBJ2-7; TRBD2 is a possible D gene (6 bases). V was clipped by 0 bases and J by 3 bases, with 21 bases between them. This CDR3 contains 17 residues. Looked up from germline, CDR1 is DFQATT and CDR2 is SNEGSKA (reference sequence).

The chain uses TRBV5-1 and TRBJ2-5; 7 bases agree with TRBD2. Germline loops: CDR1 SGHRS, CDR2 YFSETQ. After removal of 3 bases from V and 5 bases from J, the junction contained 10 bases not matched to a gene. The CDR3 covers 15 residues. The CDR3 sequence is CASSSERGHGETQYF. DNA for the CDR3: TGCGCCAGCAGCTCCGAGCGGGGTCATGGGGAGACCCAGTACTTC.

The V and J genes are TRBV6-1 and TRBJ1-5; D gene ambiguous. Trimming shortened V by 7 bases and J by 0 bases, and 13 bases separated the two germline ends. This CDR3 is 15 amino acids long. Germline V CDR1 and CDR2: MNHNS, SASEGT. CDR3 sequence: CASNDNFYSNQPQHF. In nucleotides, the CDR3 is TGTGCCAGCAACGACAATTTTTATAGCAATCAGCCCCAGCATTTT.

The chain combines TRBV12-3 or TRBV12-4 with TRBJ2-3; 9 bases are shared with TRBD2. The CDR3 is 13 amino acids. V shed 11 bases, J shed 5 bases, and the junction held 8 bases outside the gene matches. As DNA, the CDR3 is TGTGCCTCTAGTTGGACTAGCGTAGATACGCAGTATTTT. Its translation is CASSWTSVDTQYF.

The chain combines TRBV2 with TRBJ2-2, with 11 bases that match TRBD2. This CDR3 contains 18 residues. Germline CDR1 and CDR2: SNHLY and FYNNEI. V lost 6 bases and J lost 2; bases outside the gene matches: 11. CDR3: CASSHGTSGQTNTGELFF. The DNA of the CDR3 is TGTGCCAGCAGCCACGGGACTAGCGGACAAACTAACACCGGGGAGCTGTTTTTT.

This chain joins TRBV14 and TRBJ2-5, with 7 bases fitting TRBD1. Germline V CDR1 and CDR2: SGHDN, FVKESK. The junction had 18 bases not matched to a gene; V was cut back by 3 bases and J by 5 bases. This CDR3 is built from 18 residues. This CDR3 is CASSHSDRAVRLLETQYF. The CDR3 bases are TGTGCCAGCAGCCACTCTGACAGGGCGGTTCGACTTTTGGAGACCCAGTACTTC.

This clonotype has more than one count but fewer than ten. The chain combines TRBV27 with TRBJ2-7; D unresolved. V was trimmed by 0 bases and J by 2 bases, leaving 5 bases between them. This CDR3 is built from 13 residues. In germline, CDR1 is MNHEY, CDR2 SMNVEV (reference sequence). CDR3 in amino acids: CASSLSKTYEQYF. CDR3 DNA sequence: TGTGCCAGCAGTTTATCGAAGACCTACGAGCAGTACTTC.

This clonotype was seen a single time. This sequence joins TRBV4-1 and TRBJ2-7; 8 nucleotides align to TRBD1. The length of the CDR3 is 15 residues. Germline V gives CDR1 MGHRA, CDR2 YSYEKL. V shed 2 bases and J 6 bases; nucleotides not matched to a gene: 9. The CDR3 sequence is CASSQFRDRSPEQYF. For the CDR3, the DNA is TGCGCCAGCAGCCAATTCCGGGACAGGTCCCCCGAGCAGTACTTC.